Listed below are T cell receptor beta chains from one sample, sequenced in a study of immune characterization of retroperitoneal liposarcoma. TCRdb re-derived calls from the PCR reads in MiXCR, one entry per CDR3 protein. The table shows 7,000 to 10,000 distinct CDR3 sequences, with roughly 39% occurring only once. The sequencing input was tumor tissue. All receptors come from a male donor with retroperitoneal liposarcoma. CDR3s include the opening cysteine and the closing phenylalanine or tryptophan. The order of the fields is J gene, D gene, clone size, V gene, CDR3 DNA, CDR3 protein. The D gene is left open where the match is weak. A clone size is listed for some rows: how often the clone was seen (once, few, many), or a class if it is expanded.

J: TRBJ2-7
D: NA
size: once
V: TRBV11-2
DNA: TGTGCCAGCAGATTTACCGGGACACCGAGCTCCTACAATGAGCAGTACTTC
CDR3: CASRFTGTPSSYNEQYF

J: TRBJ2-5
D: NA
size: few
V: TRBV7-9
DNA: TGTGCCAGCAGCTTTTCACAGGGCAGTAATGAGCAGTACTTC
CDR3: CASSFSQGSNEQYF

J: TRBJ2-1
D: NA
size: few
V: TRBV24-1
DNA: TGTGCCACCAGTGATGCCTATGGCAGGGCACCCTACAATGAGCAGTTCTTC
CDR3: CATSDAYGRAPYNEQFF

J: TRBJ2-5
D: NA
size: NA
V: TRBV7-2
DNA: TGTGCCAGCAGCTTAGATGGGGGCCCGGGGGAGACCCAGTACTTC
CDR3: CASSLDGGPGETQYF

J: TRBJ2-5
D: TRBD1
size: medium-sized
V: TRBV7-2
DNA: TGTGCCAGCAGCTTAGATACAGGGGGGTACAATGAGCAGTACTTC
CDR3: CASSLDTGGYNEQYF

J: TRBJ2-5
D: NA
size: NA
V: TRBV6-8
DNA: TGTGCCAGCAGTTACACTCAAGGGGGGGGGACCCAGTACTTC
CDR3: CASSYTQGGGTQYF

J: TRBJ2-7
D: NA
size: NA
V: TRBV6-8
DNA: TGTGCCAGCAGTTACTCGATTGGAGGGGGGTACGAGCAGTACTTC
CDR3: CASSYSIGGGYEQYF

J: TRBJ2-5
D: TRBD1
size: NA
V: TRBV11-1
DNA: TGTGCCAGCAGCCACGGACAGGGCCGAGAGACCCAGTACTTC
CDR3: CASSHGQGRETQYF

J: TRBJ2-3
D: TRBD1
size: large
V: TRBV7-2
DNA: TGTGCCAGCAGCTTAAGGGGGCAAGCCACAGATACGCAGTATTTT
CDR3: CASSLRGQATDTQYF

J: TRBJ2-7
D: NA
size: NA
V: TRBV12-3/TRBV12-4
DNA: TGTGCCAGCACTCCCCGCGACCGGAATGAGCAGTACTTC
CDR3: CASTPRDRNEQYF

J: TRBJ2-7
D: TRBD1
size: NA
V: TRBV7-8
DNA: TGTGCCAGTCAGACAGGGGGCGCCTACAATGAGCAGTACTTC
CDR3: CASQTGGAYNEQYF

J: TRBJ2-1
D: TRBD2
size: NA
V: TRBV7-2
DNA: TGTGCCAGCAGCTCCAGCGGGAGGGTTGGCGAGACCCAGTTCTTC
CDR3: CASSSSGRVGETQFF

J: TRBJ2-3
D: NA
size: medium-sized
V: TRBV7-2
DNA: TGTGCCAGCAGTTCAAGGGCCACATCAGATACGCAGTATTTT
CDR3: CASSSRATSDTQYF

J: TRBJ2-3
D: TRBD1
size: medium-sized
V: TRBV12-3/TRBV12-4
DNA: TGTGCCAGCAGTTTCGGTCAGGGGGCAGATACGCAGTATTTT
CDR3: CASSFGQGADTQYF

J: TRBJ1-2
D: NA
size: NA
V: TRBV6-1
DNA: TGTGCCAGCAGTGAAGCCGGTAGACGAGGCTATGGCTACACCTTC
CDR3: CASSEAGRRGYGYTF

J: TRBJ2-7
D: NA
size: NA
V: TRBV6-1
DNA: TGTGCCAGCATGTTCTGGCGAGGGGTGCAGTACTTC
CDR3: CASMFWRGVQYF

J: TRBJ1-6
D: NA
size: NA
V: TRBV6-1
DNA: TGTGCCAACAGTTATGGGGAGAGCTCCTATAATTCACCCCTCCACTTT
CDR3: CANSYGESSYNSPLHF

J: TRBJ2-2
D: NA
size: NA
V: TRBV12-3/TRBV12-4
DNA: TGTGCCAGCAGTTTAAGGGAGTTCGGGGAGCTGTTTTTT
CDR3: CASSLREFGELFF

J: TRBJ2-1
D: TRBD2
size: NA
V: TRBV6-1
DNA: TGTGCCAGCAGTTCGCTAGCGGGGGGGCCAGCCGACAATGAGCAGTTCTTC
CDR3: CASSSLAGGPADNEQFF

J: TRBJ1-6
D: NA
size: NA
V: TRBV6-1
DNA: TGTGCCAGCAGTCGGACCCAATTGGGTTCACCCCTCCACTTT
CDR3: CASSRTQLGSPLHF

J: TRBJ2-1
D: NA
size: medium-sized
V: TRBV6-1
DNA: TGTGCCAGCAGTCAGGCTACATACCGGCTTAATGAGCAGTTCTTC
CDR3: CASSQATYRLNEQFF

J: TRBJ2-1
D: TRBD2
size: NA
V: TRBV12-3/TRBV12-4
DNA: TGTGCCAGCAGTTTTGCCCTAGCGGAACAAGAGACCCAGTTCTTC
CDR3: CASSFALAEQETQFF

J: TRBJ2-7
D: TRBD1
size: once
V: TRBV6-1
DNA: TGTGCCAGCAGTCAACGGACAGGCAGCGAGCAGTACTTC
CDR3: CASSQRTGSEQYF

J: TRBJ2-1
D: TRBD2
size: large
V: TRBV7-6
DNA: TGTGCCAGCAGCTTAGAGGTGGTTCTAGCGGAACAGTTCTTC
CDR3: CASSLEVVLAEQFF

J: TRBJ1-2
D: TRBD1
size: NA
V: TRBV11-2
DNA: TGTGCCAGCAGCCCAGGGACAGTACAGAGCTATGGCTACACCTTC
CDR3: CASSPGTVQSYGYTF

J: TRBJ2-3
D: TRBD2
size: NA
V: TRBV7-8
DNA: TGTGCCAGCAGGAAACAAGCGGGAGCTGATCTATATACGCAGTATTTT
CDR3: CASRKQAGADLYTQYF

J: TRBJ2-1
D: TRBD1
size: NA
V: TRBV7-3
DNA: TGTGCCAGCAGCCACGGACAGGGGGCCTCCTACGAGCAGTTCTTC
CDR3: CASSHGQGASYEQFF

J: TRBJ2-3
D: NA
size: NA
V: TRBV7-4
DNA: TGTGCCAGCAGCTTACGCGGGCCCTATTATACGCAGTATTTT
CDR3: CASSLRGPYYTQYF

J: TRBJ2-7
D: NA
size: once
V: TRBV11-2
DNA: TGTGCCAGCAGCTTAGAGATGGCCAACGAGCAGTACTTC
CDR3: CASSLEMANEQYF

J: TRBJ2-5
D: TRBD2
size: NA
V: TRBV27
DNA: TGTGCCAGCAGTTTGACTAGCGGGAACCAAGAGACCCAGTACTTC
CDR3: CASSLTSGNQETQYF

J: TRBJ2-5
D: TRBD1
size: NA
V: TRBV6-5
DNA: TGTGCCAGCAGTTCCACCTCCGGGACAGGGGGAGAGACCCAGTACTTC
CDR3: CASSSTSGTGGETQYF

J: TRBJ2-1
D: TRBD1
size: NA
V: TRBV6-5
DNA: TGTGCCAGCAGGAAGACAGGGTCCGTCACTGAGCAGTTCTTC
CDR3: CASRKTGSVTEQFF

J: TRBJ1-4
D: NA
size: once
V: TRBV6-8
DNA: TGTGCCAGCACCGCGAGACCCACAACTAATGAAAAACTGTTTTTT
CDR3: CASTARPTTNEKLFF

J: TRBJ2-1
D: NA
size: few
V: TRBV6-5
DNA: TGTGCCAGCAGACCCGGGACTGGTGAGCAGTTCTTC
CDR3: CASRPGTGEQFF

J: TRBJ2-5
D: NA
size: large
V: TRBV6-1
DNA: TGTGCCAGCAGCTGGGGTATCCGAGAGACCCAGTACTTC
CDR3: CASSWGIRETQYF

J: TRBJ2-5
D: TRBD2
size: NA
V: TRBV19
DNA: TGTGCCAGTAGTCTTAGACTAGCGGGAGGGCAAGAGACCCAGTACTTC
CDR3: CASSLRLAGGQETQYF

J: TRBJ2-1
D: TRBD2
size: few
V: TRBV7-2
DNA: TGTGCCAGCAGCTTAGGTAGACTAGCGGGCTACAATGAGCAGTTCTTC
CDR3: CASSLGRLAGYNEQFF

J: TRBJ1-2
D: TRBD1
size: few
V: TRBV11-3
DNA: TGTGCCAGCAGCTTGGATTCAGGGGGCTATGGCTACACCTTC
CDR3: CASSLDSGGYGYTF

J: TRBJ2-3
D: NA
size: medium-sized
V: TRBV12-3/TRBV12-4
DNA: TGTGCCAGCAGCCCAAGGGTGGGAGGCACAGATACGCAGTATTTT
CDR3: CASSPRVGGTDTQYF

J: TRBJ2-2
D: TRBD1
size: NA
V: TRBV10-1
DNA: TGCGCCAGCAGTCCTGGACAGGGCGACACCGGGGAGCTGTTTTTT
CDR3: CASSPGQGDTGELFF

J: TRBJ2-6
D: TRBD2
size: few
V: TRBV12-5
DNA: TGTGCTAGTGGTTTGAGACACGGGACTAGGTCCTCTGGGGCCAACGTCCTGACTTTC
CDR3: CASGLRHGTRSSGANVLTF

J: TRBJ2-3
D: NA
size: few
V: TRBV6-1
DNA: TGTGCCAGCAGCCCGAGGGTGTTAGCGGTAGATACGCAGTATTTT
CDR3: CASSPRVLAVDTQYF

J: TRBJ2-3
D: TRBD2
size: few
V: TRBV6-1
DNA: TGTGCCAGCAGTGAAGGTTGGGCGGGAGTGACAGATACGCAGTATTTT
CDR3: CASSEGWAGVTDTQYF

J: TRBJ2-7
D: NA
size: once
V: TRBV7-2
DNA: TGTGCCAGCAGCTGGTCCATCTACGAGCAGTACTTC
CDR3: CASSWSIYEQYF

J: TRBJ1-1
D: NA
size: NA
V: TRBV12-3/TRBV12-4
DNA: TGTGCCAGCAGTTTATGGGGGGACACTGAAGCTTTCTTT
CDR3: CASSLWGDTEAFF

J: TRBJ1-2
D: NA
size: NA
V: TRBV6-1
DNA: TGTGCCAGCAGTGAAATGGGATATGGCTACACCTTC
CDR3: CASSEMGYGYTF

J: TRBJ1-1
D: NA
size: NA
V: TRBV11-2
DNA: TGTGCCAGCAGCCCGGCAAGGGGCTTTGAAGCTTTCTTT
CDR3: CASSPARGFEAFF